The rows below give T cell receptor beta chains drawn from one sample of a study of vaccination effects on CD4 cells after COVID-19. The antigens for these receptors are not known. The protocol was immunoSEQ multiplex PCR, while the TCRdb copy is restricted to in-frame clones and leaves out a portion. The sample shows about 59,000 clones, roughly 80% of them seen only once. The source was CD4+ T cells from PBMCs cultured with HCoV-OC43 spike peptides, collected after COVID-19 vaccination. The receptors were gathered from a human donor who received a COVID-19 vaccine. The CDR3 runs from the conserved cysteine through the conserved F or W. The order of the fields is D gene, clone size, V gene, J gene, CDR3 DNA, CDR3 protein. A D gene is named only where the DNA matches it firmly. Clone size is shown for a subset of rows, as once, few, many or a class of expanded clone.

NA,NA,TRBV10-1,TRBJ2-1,TGCGCCAGCAGTGTAGGTTTGGCAGCCCACAATGAGCAGTTCTTC,CASSVGLAAHNEQFF
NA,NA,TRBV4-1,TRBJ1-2,TGCGCCAGCAGCCAATTCCCCGGCGATCGTCACACCTTC,CASSQFPGDRHTF
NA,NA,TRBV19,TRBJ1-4,TGTGCCAGTAATCAACAGGGTGAAAAACTGTTTTTT,CASNQQGEKLFF
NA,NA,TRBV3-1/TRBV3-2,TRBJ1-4,TGTGCCAGCAGCCAAGTAATTGGGGGGGCTAATGAAAAACTGTTTTTT,CASSQVIGGANEKLFF
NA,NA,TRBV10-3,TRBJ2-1,TGTGCCATCAGCCCCGGGACCATCAATGAGCAGTTCTTC,CAISPGTINEQFF
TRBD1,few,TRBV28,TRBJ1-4,TGTGCCAGCAGCACCGACAGGGTTCGGGAAAAACTGTTTTTT,CASSTDRVREKLFF
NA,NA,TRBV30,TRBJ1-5,TGTGCCTGGAGCCGGGGGGCAGGTCAGCCCCAGCATTTT,CAWSRGAGQPQHF
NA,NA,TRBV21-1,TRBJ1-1,TGTGCCAGCAGCAGTTCGGCGCCTTTTAAAAACACTGAAGCTTTCTTT,CASSSSAPFKNTEAFF
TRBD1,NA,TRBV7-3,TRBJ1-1,TGTGCCAGCAGCTCGACAGGGGTGACTGAAGCTTTCTTT,CASSSTGVTEAFF
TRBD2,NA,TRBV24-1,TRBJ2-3,TGTGCCACCAGTGATCGCGGACTAGCGGCCCTCCCCTCTACGCAGTATTTT,CATSDRGLAALPSTQYF
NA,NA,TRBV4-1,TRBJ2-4,TGCGCCAGCAGCCAAGGGGCCCTAGCCAAAAACATTCAGTACTTC,CASSQGALAKNIQYF
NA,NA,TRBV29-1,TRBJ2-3,TGCAGCGTTGATTTTAGGAAAGAATCCACAGATACGCAGTATTTT,CSVDFRKESTDTQYF
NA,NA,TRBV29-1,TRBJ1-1,TGCAGCGCGCGAAGGACGGTGAACACTGAAGCTTTCTTT,CSARRTVNTEAFF
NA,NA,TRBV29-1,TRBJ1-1,TGCAGCGTTGACAGGGGCCCTGAAGCTTTCTTT,CSVDRGPEAFF